This entry describes one TCR beta chain. As yet, its antigen is unknown. Healthy bone marrow donors made up the cohort. Donors counted as nominally healthy when sampled, yet unrecorded immune exposures were likely. The CDR3 is made up of 17 amino acids. CDR1 and CDR2 from the germline V gene are SGHRS and YFSETQ. Trimming took 0 bases from V and 2 from J, leaving 15 bases between them. The PCR was carried out with 60 Vbeta primers and 13 Jbeta primers. Sequencing used immunoSEQ multiplex PCR; TCRdb keeps in-frame clones, though not all of them. This listing includes 150,000 to 200,000 clones. This entry comes from a study of cytomegalovirus exposure and HLA in healthy donors. Study outcomes and limitations: The authors later linked a missense DCLRE1C variant to TCR beta V- and J-gene trimming. Researchers counted about 150 TCR beta chains as cytomegalovirus-associated.

The sequenced material came from PBMCs. The clonotype comes from a man aged 25-45 years in good health and CMV-seronegative. The chain uses TRBV5-1 and TRBJ2-1, with TRBD2 as a possible D gene (6 bases). The CDR3 spells CASSLVLGSSPYNEQFF. The CDR3 DNA reads TGCGCCAGCAGCTTGGTGCTCGGGAGCAGCCCCTACAATGAGCAGTTCTTC.